One sample yielded the 24 T cell receptor beta chains listed below, sequenced in a study of T-cell reconstitution after alpha-beta-depleted transplantation in children (dated by TCRdb to about 2016). Taken with the paper, the label for treatment or condition translates to: allogeneic hematopoietic cell transplantation with graft depleted of TCRalphabeta T cells and CD19 B cells. Libraries were constructed by PCR. Sequenced using an Illumina HiSeq 2500. TCR libraries were prepared with molecular barcoding, using unique molecular identifiers to normalize TCRbeta repertoire quantification. TCRdb redid the processing of the public reads, applying fastp at Q25 and MiXCR, and retained in-frame beta chains. Rows with a matching CDR3 protein are joined into one entry that keeps the most common DNA and genes. Here the sample has about 610,000 distinct CDR3 sequences; 27% occur a single time. 30% to 45% of the sample rests with the top ten.

The sequencing here drew on PBMCs, taken before TCRalphabeta/CD19-depleted stem cell transplant. The receptor set was obtained from a boy under three years old with Wiskott-Aldrich syndrome, due to receive a stem cell transplant.

As concerns this clonotype: At one end the junction does not follow the germline gene, possibly because of a read error. This chain uses TRBV30 with TRBJ2-2; 8 positions agree with TRBD2. This CDR3 is 16 amino acids long. CDR1 and CDR2 from the germline V gene are GTSNPN and SVGIG (reference sequence). This CDR3 reads CAWSSLLAANTGEPFF. CDR3 sequence (DNA): TGTGCCTGGAGTTCCCTACTAGCGGCGAACACCGGGGAGCCGTTTTTT. The complete variable domain, with remaining parts taken from reference TRBV30 and TRBJ2-2, reads SQTIHQWPATLVQPVGSPLSLECTVEGTSNPNLYWYRQAAGRGLQLLFYSVGIGQISSEVPQNLSASRPQDRQFILSSKKLLLSDSGFYLCAWSSLLAANTGEPFFGEGSRLTVL.

This rearrangement joins TRBV20-1 to TRBJ2-5, with 10 bases aligning to TRBD2. The CDR3 is 15 residues long. Germline lookup yields CDR1 DFQATT and CDR2 SNEGSKA (reference sequence). Trimming removed 3 bases from V and 4 bases from J; junction bases left unmatched: 8. This CDR3 reads CSARKAGGRTETQYF. The CDR3 nucleotides read TGCAGTGCTAGGAAAGCGGGAGGGCGAACAGAGACCCAGTACTTC.

This clonotype was picked up a small number of times. This rearrangement joins TRBV6-1 to TRBJ2-4, with D possibly TRBD1 on 6 matching bases. The CDR3 is made up of 16 amino acids. Trimming pared 5 bases from V and 0 bases from J, leaving 14 bases between. Germline V gene data show CDR1 as MNHNS and CDR2 as SASEGT. The CDR3 spells CASSTGQYLAKNIQYF. DNA of the CDR3: TGTGCCAGCAGTACCGGACAGTATCTAGCCAAAAACATTCAGTACTTC.

This chain uses TRBV7-6 with TRBJ2-7, with 7 bases aligning to TRBD2. This CDR3 region has 14 residues. V gave up 4 bases and J gave up 2 bases; unmatched junction bases: 5. The V gene's germline CDR1 is SGHVS and CDR2 FNYEAQ. As DNA, the CDR3 is TGTGCCAGCAGCTCCGGGACTACCCCCTACGAGCAGTACTTC. Translated, it gives CASSSGTTPYEQYF.

The chain links TRBV18 to TRBJ1-2, with D perhaps TRBD1 (5 bases). The CDR3 length is 13 residues. CDR1 KGHSH and CDR2 LQKENI come from the germline V gene. V was trimmed by 3 bases and J by 3 bases, leaving 8 bases between them. The CDR3 is CASSPSRDYGYTF. The DNA of the CDR3 is TGTGCCAGCTCACCTTCCAGGGACTATGGCTACACCTTC.

The V gene is TRBV6-4, the J gene TRBJ2-2; 15 bases are a match to TRBD2. The germline V gene encodes CDR1 MRHNA and CDR2 SNTAGT. The CDR3 has 16 residues. Germline trimming cut 8 bases from V and 4 bases from J; bases unmatched to any gene: 5. The chain's CDR3 is CASPMGLAGGTGELFF. Written as DNA, the CDR3 is TGTGCCAGCCCTATGGGACTAGCGGGAGGCACCGGGGAGCTGTTTTTT.

This clonotype appeared many times. This rearrangement joins TRBV24-1 to TRBJ2-5, with D perhaps matching TRBD1 (6 bases). Trimming pared 3 bases from V and 2 bases from J, leaving 12 bases between. This CDR3 spans 15 amino acids. Germline V gene sequence: CDR1 KGHDR, CDR2 SFDVKD. The CDR3 DNA reads as TGTGCCACCAGTGATCCGAGGACAGCTCAAGAGACCCAGTACTTC. Translated: CATSDPRTAQETQYF.

V is TRBV20-1 and J is TRBJ2-7, with D unclear. The V end lost 0 bases, the J end lost 5 bases, and 5 bases lay between the germline ends. The germline gives CDR1 DFQATT, CDR2 SNEGSKA (reference sequence). The CDR3 consists of 11 residues. CDR3 region: CSARDIHEQYF. In DNA, the CDR3 is TGCAGTGCTAGAGATATCCACGAGCAGTACTTC.

This clonotype was seen a handful of times. This chain uses TRBV10-3 with TRBJ1-1, with a possible D match to TRBD1 (6 bases). Between the trimmed V and J ends, which lost 6 bases and 1 base, there was a span of 9 bases. This CDR3 comprises 13 residues. CDR1 and CDR2 (germline): ENHRY, SYGVKD. CDR3 in DNA: TGTGCCATCAGGGGGGGGCAGAACACTGAAGCTTTCTTT. This gives the protein CAIRGGQNTEAFF.

The chain links TRBV11-2 to TRBJ2-2, with D tentatively TRBD2 (6 bases). Deletions cut 1 base from V and 4 bases from J, with 10 bases between. Germline CDR1 is SGHAT and CDR2 is FQNNGV. The CDR3 extends over 15 amino acids. The CDR3 DNA reads as TGTGCCAGCAGCTTAGTCCTAGCGACCACCGGGGAGCTGTTTTTT. Its translation: CASSLVLATTGELFF.

This chain links TRBV27 with TRBJ1-2; D not resolved. The CDR3 spans 14 residues. V lost 2 bases to trimming and J lost 4 bases, with 11 bases between them. Germline V lookup: CDR1 MNHEY, CDR2 SMNVEV (reference sequence). The CDR3 region has the DNA TGTGCCAGCAGTTTAGCCGGGCGGGGCTATGGCTACACCTTC. Translated: CASSLAGRGYGYTF.

This clonotype was seen only a few times. This chain links TRBV10-3 with TRBJ2-3; TRBD1 matches at 12 bases. Germline V lookup: CDR1 ENHRY, CDR2 SYGVKD. V lost 5 bases, J lost 3 bases, and 3 bases stayed unmatched. This CDR3 has 15 amino acids. The CDR3 loop is CAISMGQGATDTQYF. DNA for the CDR3: TGTGCCATCAGTATGGGACAGGGGGCTACAGATACGCAGTATTTT.

In this sample, this clonotype turned up many times. The germline gene is not matched at one end of the junction; a read error may be the cause. V gene TRBV5-1 combines with J gene TRBJ2-1; D is unclear. Germline-derived CDR1 and CDR2 are SGHRS and YFSETQ. This CDR3 spans 13 amino acids. The CDR3: CASSLGPYNEQFF. The CDR3 region has the DNA TGTGCCAGCAGTTTAGGCCCCTACAATGAGCAGTTCTTC.

V and J are TRBV7-2 and TRBJ2-1; D possibly corresponds to TRBD1 (6 bases). The CDR3 runs to 15 residues. Trimming removed 4 bases from V and 2 bases from J, with 12 bases in between. Germline CDR1 and CDR2: SGHTA and FQGNSA. The CDR3 bases are TGTGCCAGCAGCTACCGACAGGATACCTACAATGAGCAGTTCTTC. Its protein product is CASSYRQDTYNEQFF.

V usage is TRBV20-1 and J usage is TRBJ2-7, with D perhaps TRBD1 (6 bases). This CDR3 is built from 14 residues. V lost 5 bases and J 3 bases, leaving 17 bases between the germline ends. CDR1 is DFQATT and CDR2 is SNEGSKA in the germline V gene (reference sequence). The CDR3 is CSASFRGVYYEQYF. The CDR3 DNA follows: TGCAGTGCTTCCTTCAGGGGTGTATACTACGAGCAGTACTTC.

A few counts support this clonotype. In nucleotides, the CDR3 is TGTGCCAGCAGGCCCGGGCCCAGGCCCAACACTGAAGCTTTCTTT. It specifies CASRPGPRPNTEAFF. The chain combines TRBV27 with TRBJ1-1; D not resolved. The CDR3 spans 15 residues. Trimming pared 6 bases from V and 2 bases from J, leaving 16 bases between. Germline lookup yields CDR1 MNHEY and CDR2 SMNVEV (reference sequence).

This CDR3 reads CASSQIQSSYNEQFF. In nucleotides, the CDR3 is TGCGCCAGCAGCCAGATACAGAGCTCCTACAATGAGCAGTTCTTC. The V and J genes are TRBV4-1 and TRBJ2-1, with D unresolved. Trimming removed 3 bases from V and 0 bases from J, with 9 bases in between. This CDR3 is 15 amino acids long. The germline CDR1 and CDR2 sequences are MGHRA and YSYEKL.

The chain carries TRBV19 and TRBJ2-1; a possible D gene is TRBD2 (6 bases). The CDR3 runs to 19 residues. Deletions cut 3 bases from V and 0 bases from J, with 21 bases between. Germline V CDR1 and CDR2: LNHDA, SQIVND (reference sequence). CDR3 region: CASSMRFLGSGRSYNEQFF. CDR3 coding DNA: TGTGCCAGTAGTATGCGGTTTCTGGGTAGCGGACGCTCCTACAATGAGCAGTTCTTC.

The gene calls are TRBV5-1 and TRBJ2-1; TRBD2 matches at 12 bases. V lost 0 bases, J lost 5 bases, and 6 bases stayed unmatched. The germline CDR1 and CDR2 sequences are SGHRS and YFSETQ. The CDR3 spans 17 residues. The CDR3 coding sequence is TGCGCCAGCAGCTTGGTCCTTCTAGCGGGAGGGAACAATGAGCAGTTCTTC. Its translation is CASSLVLLAGGNNEQFF.

This clonotype turned up a few times. V and J are TRBV10-2 and TRBJ2-1, with D unresolved. The V end lost 7 bases, the J end lost 0 bases, and 10 bases lay between the germline ends. The CDR3 loop spans 14 amino acids. Germline V gene lookup returns CDR1 WSHSY and CDR2 SAAADI. For the CDR3, the DNA is TGCGCCAGCATGGCCAGCTTCTCCTACAATGAGCAGTTCTTC. This codes for CASMASFSYNEQFF.

CDR3 amino acids: CASSQGWDRGNEQFF. The CDR3, as DNA: TGCGCCAGCAGCCAAGGATGGGACAGGGGGAATGAGCAGTTCTTC. The V call is TRBV4-1, the J call TRBJ2-1, with TRBD1 matching over 11 bases. V gave up 1 base and J gave up 7 bases; unmatched junction bases: 3. The CDR3 length is 15 residues. Germline V gene sequence: CDR1 MGHRA, CDR2 YSYEKL.

This clonotype was seen a few times. The rearrangement uses TRBV12-3 or TRBV12-4 and TRBJ2-5, with TRBD2 matching 12 bases. V lost 7 bases to trimming and J lost 5 bases; unmatched junction nucleotides: 5. The CDR3 sequence is 14 residues long. CDR3 bases: TGTGCCAGCACCTCCCTAGCGGGAGGGGAGACCCAGTACTTC. The encoded protein is CASTSLAGGETQYF.

This clonotype was detected only a few times. The chain's CDR3 is CSAPRGQETQYF. DNA for the CDR3: TGCAGTGCCCCCCGGGGTCAAGAGACCCAGTACTTC. J is TRBJ2-5 and V is TRBV20-1; tentative D call: TRBD2 (5 bases). The CDR3 contains 12 residues. Deletions cut 6 bases from V and 2 bases from J, with 10 bases between. Germline V gene data show CDR1 as DFQATT and CDR2 as SNEGSKA (reference sequence).

A word on this clonotype: An end of the junction does not agree with germline; a read error may underlie this. This sequence joins TRBV6-1 and TRBJ2-7, with a possible D match to TRBD1 (5 bases). Germline V lookup: CDR1 MNHNS, CDR2 SASEGT. The CDR3 contains 14 residues. As DNA, the CDR3 is TGTGCCAGCAGTGTTGACAGATTCTCCTTCGAGCAGTACTTC. This sequence encodes CASSVDRFSFEQYF.